One T cell receptor (beta chain) is described in this entry. Trimming removed 2 bases from V and 0 bases from J; junction bases left unmatched: 7. The length of the CDR3 is 16 residues. Amplified TCR beta CDR3 regions derived from RNA transcripts. In the first-round RT-PCR of the TCR CDR3, the HTBI primer set was used. TCRdb passed the multiplex PCR reads through MiXCR, listing each CDR3 protein once. In the table there are around 400,000 distinct CDR3 sequences, more than 20% of which are singletons. The data were obtained in a study of T cells in Graves' hyperthyroidism and ophthalmopathy. The rearrangement links TRBV12-3 or TRBV12-4 to TRBJ2-7; 7 bases fit TRBD2. This TCR was recovered from a man aged 45-65 years with Graves' hyperthyroidism. The specimen sequenced was blood. The CDR3 region has the DNA TGTGCCAGCAGTTTAAAGAGCGGGGCAAGCTCCTACGAGCAGTACTTC. Translated, it gives CASSLKSGASSYEQYF.